A single TCR beta chain is shown here with its context. The target of this receptor is not known. Within one base of it there is no much larger clone, and no base qualities were kept. TCRbeta CDR3 regions were amplified from genomic DNA using the immunoSEQ Assay, a bias-controlled multiplex PCR. As for the original processing: The number of nucleated cells in each sample was estimated by amplification of reference gene primers within the assay. To quantify the absolute abundance of each unique TCRbeta CDR3 rearrangement, sequence reads were collapsed and filtered. For each sample, productive Simpson clonality was calculated as the square root of Simpson's diversity index across productive rearrangements. TCRdb mirrors the immuneACCESS table, restricted to in-frame sequences. Some clones are absent from its copies; in checked studies, under half trace to an unresolved V gene, and the reason for the others is unknown. The DNA was the basis for D and trimming; V, J and clone size are from that table. A total of about 280,000 clones appear in this sample, about 83% of them only once. In total, the top ten clones hold around 10% of the sample.

This sample is part of a study of blood T cell repertoires in COVID-19 (dated by TCRdb to between 2020 and 2021). At the level of the whole study: The collaborator samples originated in the United States, Italy and Spain and spanned the acute and convalescent phases of COVID-19. The material from the prospective study consisted of cDNA or gDNA derived from T cells, B-cell-depleted T cells, or PBMCs. Deeply sampled blood TCRbeta repertoires from subjects exposed to, actively infected with, or recovered from COVID-19 were included in the dataset. The repertoires were released in a freely available public database intended as a resource for research on the immune response to SARS-CoV-2. The samples were drawn from the first 160 participants of the ongoing ImmuneRACE study and from 1,254 subjects provided by 6 global collaborators. The sample metadata nearly always contained a de-identified subject ID, COVID-19 status, age in years and sex. HLA class I and class II types, where available, came from metadata supplied by the sample provider rather than from assay-based typing. Paper-wide results and their limitations: How much clinical and demographic metadata was included differed by source and by participant, and the metadata was provided uncurated.

The germline V gene gives CDR1 as MDHEN and CDR2 as SYDVKM. From the cysteine up to the phenylalanine, the CDR3 has a length of 14 residues. CDR3 DNA is the only sequence kept; it has 42 bases, read in frame from the first base. The V end loses 6 bases and the J end loses 5 bases, and a stretch of 16 bases separates them. Samples from volunteer blood donors who had recovered from COVID-19 were contributed by a second Seattle source. Collaborating institutions collected whole blood in K2EDTA tubes following their own protocols. For TCRbeta analysis, collaborators shipped samples in one of three forms: frozen whole blood, isolated PBMCs, or DNA extracted from either of those sample types.

The TCR sequence derives from a woman in her 50s who had recovered from COVID-19. In this chain, TRBV28 is recombined with TRBJ2-5; TRBD1 is possibly the D segment (5 matching bases). The sample taken for sequencing was peripheral blood. The DNA reads TGTGCCAGCAGAGTTAGGGGCCTGGCGGAGACCCAGTACTTC. The encoded protein is CASRVRGLAETQYF.